The source of this TCR beta chain is a study of blood T cell repertoires in COVID-19. In the source study's methods: Amplification of reference gene primers provided the estimated nucleated cell counts. Repertoires were generated with immunoSEQ multiplex PCR, while TCRdb's copy carries only in-frame clones and drops some. The DNA gave D and trimming, while V, J and clone size come from that table. The sample shows 350,000 to 450,000 clones, roughly 90% of them seen only once. Individuals aged roughly 18 to 95 years were recruited from 24 US areas. Participants were placed into cohorts based on the clinical history they reported. Cohort 3 recovered donors had two negative PCRs, clearance, or symptom resolution. With 0 bases clipped from V and 7 bases from J, the junction kept 5 bases outside the gene matches. Germline-derived CDR1 and CDR2 are SGHDT and YYEEEE. The CDR3 has 14 amino acids.

Material for sequencing was PBMCs or T cells enriched from blood (not recorded which). The rearrangement uses TRBV5-6 and TRBJ1-2; 8 positions match TRBD1. This TCR was sampled from a woman aged 30 to 39 who had recovered from COVID-19. The CDR3 coding sequence is TGTGCCAGCAGCTTGGGCAGGGGGCTTGCTGGCTACACCTTC. This sequence encodes CASSLGRGLAGYTF. The full variable domain, rest sourced from reference TRBV5-6 and TRBJ1-2, is DAGVTQSPTHLIKTRGQQVTLRCSPKSGHDTVSWYQQALGQGPQFIFQYYEEEERQRGNFPDRFSGHQFPNYSSELNVNALLLGDSALYLCASSLGRGLAGYTFGSGTRLTVV.